The sequence of this T cell receptor beta chain was determined in a study of T cells in Graves' hyperthyroidism and ophthalmopathy. The CDR3 sequence is 15 residues long. The germline V and J ends were trimmed by 5 bases and 1 base, with 15 bases remaining between them. Germline CDR1 reads MGHRA; CDR2 reads YSYEKL. RNA transcripts served as the template for amplifying TCR beta CDR3 regions. The HTBI set primed first-round TCR CDR3 RT-PCR. TCRdb reprocessed the multiplex PCR reads via MiXCR and lists one record per CDR3 protein. Seen here are around 290,000 distinct CDR3 sequences, approximately 17% observed once, and the top ten hold roughly 50%.

This clonotype was sampled from a woman aged 55 to 70 with Graves' ophthalmopathy. Source material: blood. This chain connects TRBV4-1 to TRBJ2-7; D is undetermined. The CDR3 sequence is CASSDRAELSYEQYF. CDR3 DNA: TGCGCCAGCAGCGACCGGGCCGAACTTTCCTACGAGCAGTACTTC.